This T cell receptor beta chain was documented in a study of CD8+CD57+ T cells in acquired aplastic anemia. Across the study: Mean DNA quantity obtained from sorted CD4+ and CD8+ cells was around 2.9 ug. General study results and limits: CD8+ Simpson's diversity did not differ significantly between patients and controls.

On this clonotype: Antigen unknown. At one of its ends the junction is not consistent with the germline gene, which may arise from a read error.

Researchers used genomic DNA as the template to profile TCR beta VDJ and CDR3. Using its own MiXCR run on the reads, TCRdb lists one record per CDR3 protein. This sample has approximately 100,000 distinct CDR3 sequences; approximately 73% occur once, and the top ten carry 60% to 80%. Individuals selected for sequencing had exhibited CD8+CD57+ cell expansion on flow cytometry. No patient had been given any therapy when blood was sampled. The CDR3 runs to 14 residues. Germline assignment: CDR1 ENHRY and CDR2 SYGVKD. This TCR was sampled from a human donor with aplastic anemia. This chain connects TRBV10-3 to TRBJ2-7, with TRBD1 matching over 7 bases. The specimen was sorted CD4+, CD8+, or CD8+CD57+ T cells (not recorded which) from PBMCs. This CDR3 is CASSIGQAAYEQYF. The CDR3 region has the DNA TGTGCCAGCAGTATAGGACAGGCGGCCTACGAGCAGTACTTC.